This T cell receptor (beta chain) comes out of a study of control samples from healthy donors and cancer patients (dated by TCRdb to 2018 to 2021). The V end gives up 1 base and the J end 7 bases, leaving 9 bases in the junction not matched to a gene. Looking up the germline V gene yields CDR1 SNHLY and CDR2 FYNNEI. The CDR3 goes from the cysteine to the phenylalanine over 17 residues. Here the CDR3 DNA is all that survives: 51 bases in frame from base 1. Libraries were built with the immunoSEQ multiplex PCR assay. TCRdb obtained this table from immuneACCESS and retained in-frame rearrangements with V and J assigned. These tables miss some clones; where compared with another copy, unresolved V genes account for less than half of the shortfall, and the remainder is unexplained. Here the sample has 140,000 or so clones; roughly 94% occur a single time. Around 14% of the sample is taken by the ten largest.

On this clone itself: Its cognate antigen has yet to be identified. Base quality data are lacking; no much larger clone is found one base away.

The sequencing input was PBMCs. This clonotype was sampled from a man aged 60 to 75 with colorectal cancer. Rearrangement joined TRBV2 to TRBJ1-5, with 11 junctional bases fitting TRBD1. In nucleotide form, the sequence is TGTGCCAGCAGTGAAGGGGCTAGGACAGGGGGCCAGCAGCCCCAGCATTTT. It translates to CASSEGARTGGQQPQHF.